This entry lists 24 T cell receptor beta chains sequenced from one sample in a study of blood T cell repertoires in COVID-19. The data were produced by immunoSEQ multiplex PCR, yet TCRdb's version contains in-frame clones alone and is incomplete. This sample yields about 190,000 clones, of which over 70% are seen a single time; roughly 17% belongs to the top ten. The sample comprised peripheral blood. The source is a man in his 60s with active or convalescent COVID-19.

The V and J genes are TRBV13 and TRBJ1-1; D remains unclear. With 7 bases removed from V and 1 base from J, the gap between germline ends came to 16 bases. CDR1 is PRHDT and CDR2 is FYEKMQ in the germline V gene (reference sequence). The CDR3 is made up of 15 amino acids. The CDR3 sequence is CASTLRVVQNTEAFF. In nucleotides, the CDR3 is TGTGCCAGCACCTTGCGAGTGGTCCAGAACACTGAAGCTTTCTTT.

The CDR3 region is CASSFPGVPETQYF. DNA for the CDR3: TGCGCCAGCAGTTTCCCAGGGGTACCGGAGACCCAGTACTTC. The chain is built from TRBV5-1 and TRBJ2-5, with a possible D match to TRBD1 (6 bases). Germline-derived CDR1 and CDR2 are SGHRS and YFSETQ. The V and J ends lost 5 bases and 5 bases respectively, with 16 bases between them. The CDR3 is 14 residues long.

The chain recombines TRBV20-1 with TRBJ2-3, with D perhaps matching TRBD2 (7 bases). The CDR3 length is 15 residues. V was clipped by 3 bases and J by 6 bases, with 19 bases between them. Per germline, CDR1 DFQATT and CDR2 SNEGSKA (reference sequence). CDR3 residues: CSASRGAQAVDTQYF. Written as DNA, the CDR3 is TGCAGTGCTAGTCGGGGGGCGCAGGCGGTCGATACGCAGTATTTT.

This chain uses TRBV29-1 with TRBJ2-3, with TRBD2 as a possible D gene (7 bases). The CDR3 runs to 16 residues. The V end was cut by 3 bases, the J end by 0 bases, with 16 bases between. CDR1 SQVTM and CDR2 ANQGSEA come from the germline V gene. CDR3 sequence: CSVEGGAAASTDTQYF. In DNA, the CDR3 is TGCAGCGTTGAGGGGGGGGCAGCGGCTAGCACAGATACGCAGTATTTT.

This chain's CDR3 is CASSREHGMLVYSYTF. The CDR3 bases are TGTGCCAGTAGTCGCGAACACGGGATGTTAGTTTATAGCTACACCTTC. This rearrangement joins TRBV19 to TRBJ1-2; D ambiguous. The germline CDR1 and CDR2 sequences are LNHDA and SQIVND (reference sequence). The CDR3 has 16 amino acids. Trimming shortened V by 5 bases and J by 9 bases, and 25 bases separated the two germline ends.

The V and J genes are TRBV7-3 and TRBJ1-1; TRBD1 aligns across 8 bases. The CDR3 runs to 14 residues. CDR1 is SGHTA and CDR2 is FQGTGA in the germline V gene. V trimming: 2 bases; J trimming: 10 bases; junction bases outside the gene matches: 9. The CDR3 spells CASSLSPQGVGAFF. CDR3 in DNA: TGTGCCAGCAGCTTATCTCCACAGGGGGTGGGAGCTTTCTTT.

The chain carries TRBV5-5 and TRBJ1-2, with TRBD1 matching over 9 bases. The germline CDR1 and CDR2 sequences are SGHKS and YYEKEE (reference sequence). The V segment lost 0 bases and the J segment 8 bases; nucleotides outside the gene matches: 8. The CDR3 is 15 amino acids. The DNA of the CDR3 is TGTGCCAGCAGCTTGGAGGGACAGGGTCGTGGGGGCTACACCTTC. Protein sequence: CASSLEGQGRGGYTF.

V usage is TRBV20-1 and J usage is TRBJ1-1, with unresolved D. The germline gives CDR1 DFQATT, CDR2 SNEGSKA (reference sequence). The V end was cut by 5 bases, the J end by 4 bases, with 8 bases between. This CDR3 comprises 11 residues. The CDR3: CSALGGTEAFF. CDR3 coding DNA: TGCAGTGCTTTGGGAGGCACTGAAGCTTTCTTT.

The chain uses TRBV7-3 and TRBJ2-1; 11 nucleotides line up with TRBD2. Germline V gene sequence: CDR1 SGHTA, CDR2 FQGTGA. V lost 6 bases and J lost 7; bases outside the gene matches: 8. This CDR3 spans 15 amino acids. The CDR3 coding sequence is TGTGCCAGCAGGTATCCGGGACTAGCGGTTAATGAGCAGTTCTTC. It is translated as CASRYPGLAVNEQFF.

The chain joins TRBV5-6 to TRBJ1-5, with a weak D call TRBD1 (6 bases). The CDR3 length is 15 residues. The germline V gene encodes CDR1 SGHDT and CDR2 YYEEEE. V gave up 0 bases and J gave up 3 bases, with 10 bases separating them. DNA of the CDR3: TGTGCCAGCAGCTTGGCATCAGGGGACAATCAGCCCCAGCATTTT. Encoded protein: CASSLASGDNQPQHF.

This chain links TRBV7-9 with TRBJ2-3; 9 bases agree with TRBD2. The CDR3 length is 12 residues. Per germline, CDR1 SEHNR and CDR2 FQNEAQ (reference sequence). V dropped 6 bases and J dropped 5; count of bases not matched to a gene: 0. CDR3 residues: CASRTSGDTQYF. The CDR3 region has the DNA TGTGCCAGCAGGACTAGCGGAGATACGCAGTATTTT.

This chain joins TRBV25-1 and TRBJ2-2, with 7 bases aligning to TRBD1. The V segment lost 2 bases and the J segment 3 bases; nucleotides outside the gene matches: 6. CDR1 is MGHDK, CDR2 SYGVNS, per germline. The CDR3 runs 16 residues. The CDR3 is CASSEDRARYTGELFF. The CDR3 DNA sequence: TGTGCCAGCAGTGAAGACAGGGCTCGGTACACCGGGGAGCTGTTTTTT.

In this sample, this clone turned up once. This sequence joins TRBV18 and TRBJ2-1; D is perhaps TRBD1 (6 bases). The V gene's germline CDR1 is KGHSH and CDR2 LQKENI. This CDR3 spans 15 amino acids. V was trimmed by 0 bases and J by 3 bases, leaving 9 bases between them. This CDR3 reads CASSPPNRVYNEQFF. The DNA for the CDR3 is TGTGCCAGCTCACCACCGAACAGGGTCTACAATGAGCAGTTCTTC.

The V call is TRBV6-5, the J call TRBJ2-1; 8 bases are a match to TRBD2. After removal of 0 bases from V and 8 bases from J, the junction contained 6 bases not matched to a gene. The CDR3 covers 15 residues. Germline loops: CDR1 MNHEY, CDR2 SVGAGI. CDR3 DNA: TGTGCCAGCAGTTACTCAGGAAGCGGGAGTGATGAGCAGTTCTTC. Amino acids: CASSYSGSGSDEQFF.

This sequence joins TRBV6-5 and TRBJ2-7; 7 bases fit TRBD1. The germline gives CDR1 MNHEY, CDR2 SVGAGI. This CDR3 is built from 13 residues. With V trimmed by 6 bases and J by 6 bases, 8 bases remained unmatched. CDR3 DNA sequence: TGTGCCAGCAGCCCGGGACAGAGAGCCGAGCAGTACTTC. Translated, it gives CASSPGQRAEQYF.

The chain joins TRBV7-9 to TRBJ2-1; 14 nucleotides line up with TRBD2. V shed 6 bases and J 0 bases; nucleotides not matched to a gene: 4. CDR3 length equals 17 residues. CDR1 is SEHNR, CDR2 FQNEAQ, per germline (reference sequence). The CDR3 sequence is CASSRLAGGSSYNEQFF. The CDR3 nucleotides read TGTGCCAGCAGTAGACTAGCGGGAGGGAGCTCCTACAATGAGCAGTTCTTC.

The V gene is TRBV9, the J gene TRBJ2-3, with 11 bases that match TRBD2. This CDR3 comprises 15 residues. Germline CDR1 is SGDLS and CDR2 is YYNGEE. V lost 4 bases and J lost 4; bases outside the gene matches: 5. CDR3 coding DNA: TGTGCCAGCAGCCGACTAGCGGGGTTCTCAGATACGCAGTATTTT. Translation gives CASSRLAGFSDTQYF.

V and J are TRBV5-1 and TRBJ2-7; maybe TRBD1 (5 bases). Trimming stripped 6 bases from V and 2 bases from J, with 15 bases between. CDR1 SGHRS and CDR2 YFSETQ come from the germline V gene. The CDR3 totals 14 residues. CDR3 region: CASTHDSYTYEQYF. CDR3 coding DNA: TGCGCCAGCACCCATGACAGCTACACCTACGAGCAGTACTTC.

The gene calls are TRBV7-9 and TRBJ2-7, with D perhaps TRBD2 (6 bases). Germline CDR1 SEHNR, CDR2 FQNEAQ (reference sequence). Between the trimmed V and J ends, which lost 4 bases and 0 bases, there was a span of 13 bases. CDR3 length: 15 residues. The CDR3 DNA reads TGTGCCAGCAGCTCTTCGCGGGATAGCTCCTACGAGCAGTACTTC. It yields the protein CASSSSRDSSYEQYF.

The chain employs TRBV7-8 and TRBJ2-1, with 13 bases aligning to TRBD2. This CDR3 comprises 16 residues. The V segment lost 5 bases and the J segment 8 bases; nucleotides outside the gene matches: 9. The V gene's germline CDR1 is SGHVS and CDR2 FQNEAQ. DNA of the CDR3: TGTGCCAGCAGCAGCGCTGGGACTAGCGGGGTCTATGAGCAGTTCTTC. Translating it yields CASSSAGTSGVYEQFF. Together with reference TRBV7-8 and TRBJ2-1, the CDR3 gives the full variable domain: GAGVSQSPRYKVAKRGQDVALRCDPISGHVSLFWYQQALGQGPEFLTYFQNEAQLDKSGLPSDRFFAERPEGSVSTLKIQRTQQEDSAVYLCASSSAGTSGVYEQFFGPGTRLTVL.

The V call is TRBV19, the J call TRBJ1-5; TRBD1 matches at 10 bases. Trimming cost V 11 bases and J 2 bases; bases outside gene matches: 12. This CDR3 is built from 16 residues. Germline V gene lookup returns CDR1 LNHDA and CDR2 SQIVND (reference sequence). CDR3 DNA: TGTGCCGGGTCTTCGACAGGGGGCATCGGCAATCAGCCCCAGCATTTT. This sequence encodes CAGSSTGGIGNQPQHF.

The V call is TRBV13, the J call TRBJ2-7; 7 nucleotides align to TRBD1. There are 14 residues in the CDR3. CDR1 is PRHDT, CDR2 FYEKMQ, per germline (reference sequence). With 5 bases clipped from V and 2 bases from J, the junction kept 6 bases outside the gene matches. The CDR3 loop reads CASSTRQGTYEQYF. CDR3 DNA: TGTGCCAGCAGCACCCGACAGGGAACCTACGAGCAGTACTTC.

The rearrangement joins TRBV29-1 to TRBJ1-2, with 9 bases lining up with TRBD1. There are 15 residues in the CDR3. CDR1 and CDR2 (germline): SQVTM, ANQGSEA. Trimming at V came to 4 bases and at J to 4 bases, leaving 10 bases not matched to a gene. The CDR3 protein is CSVVKDRGFGYGYTF. In DNA, the CDR3 is TGCAGCGTTGTGAAGGACAGGGGATTCGGCTATGGCTACACCTTC.

This clone occurred a few times. CDR3 DNA: TGTGCCAGCAGTCCTAGCGGGAGGGCCGGCGAGCAGTACTTC. Its protein is CASSPSGRAGEQYF. The chain joins TRBV28 to TRBJ2-7, with 12 bases matching TRBD2. The junction had 5 bases not matched to a gene; V was cut back by 5 bases and J by 6 bases. CDR3 size: 14 residues. Germline loops: CDR1 MDHEN, CDR2 SYDVKM.